These 3 T cell receptor beta chains were all obtained from the same sample, sequenced in a study of cytomegalovirus exposure and HLA in healthy donors. Sequencing was performed with immunoSEQ multiplex PCR; in TCRdb, only in-frame clones are kept and a portion is missing. The sample includes about 180,000 clones, 85% to 90% seen only once; the top ten take roughly 1.4%. Sequencing input: PBMCs. These receptors were collected from a woman aged 25 to 39 in good health and CMV-seronegative.

The chain links TRBV27 to TRBJ2-3; 9 nucleotides agree with TRBD2. The CDR3 runs to 16 residues. After removal of 5 bases from V and 4 bases from J, the junction contained 10 bases not matched to a gene. Per the germline V gene, CDR1 is MNHEY and CDR2 is SMNVEV (reference sequence). The CDR3 reads CASSAQRGVFSDTQYF. The CDR3 DNA sequence: TGTGCCAGCAGTGCCCAGCGGGGGGTATTCTCAGATACGCAGTATTTT.

V gene TRBV29-1 combines with J gene TRBJ2-7; TRBD1 matches at 8 bases. The V and J ends lost 4 bases and 7 bases, in that order; junction bases with no gene match: 6. CDR1 is SQVTM and CDR2 is ANQGSEA in the germline V gene. This CDR3 has 12 residues. DNA of the CDR3: TGCAGCGTTGTGACAGGGGCGTCGGAGCAGTACTTC. Translating gives CSVVTGASEQYF.

This rearrangement joins TRBV2 to TRBJ2-7; D possibly corresponds to TRBD1 (6 bases). The CDR3 totals 16 residues. Between the trimmed V and J ends, which lost 4 bases and 1 base, there was a span of 17 bases. The germline gives CDR1 SNHLY, CDR2 FYNNEI. The CDR3 DNA is TGTGCCAGCAGTGTCAAATCAGGGGAAAGTTCCTACGAGCAGTACTTC. Translation gives CASSVKSGESSYEQYF.